The text below deals with one TCR beta chain. This entry comes from a study of Ad26.COV2.S vaccination and SARS-CoV-2 variants. Treatment defined: approximately 18 received Ad26.COV2.S at low or high dose, single or two shots; several received placebo; per-sample allocation not given. All samples were drawn on day 63, counting from the first vaccine or placebo injection. Method: immunoSEQ multiplex PCR; TCRdb's copy keeps in-frame clones and lacks some. This table holds about 330,000 clones, around 90% found once. V was cut by 0 bases and J by 4 bases, with 6 bases left in between. This CDR3 is built from 13 residues. Germline V lookup: CDR1 LGHNA, CDR2 YSLEER.

Sequencing was performed on peripheral blood, taken in a trial of Ad26.COV2.S vaccine versus placebo. This sequence joins TRBV4-3 and TRBJ2-5; D gene uncertain. The source of this sequence is a person aged 18-65 years who received the Ad26.COV2.S COVID-19 vaccine or a placebo. CDR3 nucleotides: TGCGCCAGCAGCCAAGAATTGCGAGAGACCCAGTACTTC. This codes for CASSQELRETQYF.